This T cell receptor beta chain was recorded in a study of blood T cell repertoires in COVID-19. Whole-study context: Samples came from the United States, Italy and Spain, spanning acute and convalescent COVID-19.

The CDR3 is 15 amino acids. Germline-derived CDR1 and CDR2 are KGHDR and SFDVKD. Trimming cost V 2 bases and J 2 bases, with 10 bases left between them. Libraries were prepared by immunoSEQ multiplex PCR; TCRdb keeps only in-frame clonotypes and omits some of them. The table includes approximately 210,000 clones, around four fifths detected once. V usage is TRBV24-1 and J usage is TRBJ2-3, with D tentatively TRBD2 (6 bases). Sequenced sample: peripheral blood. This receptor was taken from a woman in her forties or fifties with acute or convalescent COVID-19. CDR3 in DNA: TGTGCCACCAGTGATTCTAGCGAGTCCACAGATACGCAGTATTTT. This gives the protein CATSDSSESTDTQYF.